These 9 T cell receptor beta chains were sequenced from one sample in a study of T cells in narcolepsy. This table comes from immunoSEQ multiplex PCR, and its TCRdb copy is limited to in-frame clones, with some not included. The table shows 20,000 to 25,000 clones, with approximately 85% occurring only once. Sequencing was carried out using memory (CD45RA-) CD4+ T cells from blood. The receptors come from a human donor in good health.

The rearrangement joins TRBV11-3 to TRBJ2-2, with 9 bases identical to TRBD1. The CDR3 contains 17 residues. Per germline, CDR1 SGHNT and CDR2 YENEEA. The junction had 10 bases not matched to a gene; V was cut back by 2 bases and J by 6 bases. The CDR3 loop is CASSLLSQGARAGELFF. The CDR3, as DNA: TGTGCCAGCAGCTTATTATCACAGGGGGCGCGTGCCGGGGAGCTGTTTTTT.

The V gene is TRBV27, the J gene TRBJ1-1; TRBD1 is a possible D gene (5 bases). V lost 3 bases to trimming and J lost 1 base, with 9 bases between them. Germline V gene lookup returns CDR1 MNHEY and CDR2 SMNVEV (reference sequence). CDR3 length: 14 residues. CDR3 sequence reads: CASSFRQRNTEAFF. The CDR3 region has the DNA TGTGCCAGCAGTTTCAGACAGAGGAACACTGAAGCTTTCTTT.

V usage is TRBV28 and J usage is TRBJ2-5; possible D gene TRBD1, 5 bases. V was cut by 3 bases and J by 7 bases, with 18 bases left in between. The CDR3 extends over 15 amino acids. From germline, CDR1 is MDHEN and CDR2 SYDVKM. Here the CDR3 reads CASSLLDTITGTQYF. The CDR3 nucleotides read TGTGCCAGCAGTTTGTTGGACACAATAACGGGGACCCAGTACTTC.

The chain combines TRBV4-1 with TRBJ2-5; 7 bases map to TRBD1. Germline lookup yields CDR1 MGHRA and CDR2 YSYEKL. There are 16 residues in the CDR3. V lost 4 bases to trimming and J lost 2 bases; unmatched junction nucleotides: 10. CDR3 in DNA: TGCGCCAGCAGCCTTGTACACGGGACAGCACAAGAGACCCAGTACTTC. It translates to CASSLVHGTAQETQYF.

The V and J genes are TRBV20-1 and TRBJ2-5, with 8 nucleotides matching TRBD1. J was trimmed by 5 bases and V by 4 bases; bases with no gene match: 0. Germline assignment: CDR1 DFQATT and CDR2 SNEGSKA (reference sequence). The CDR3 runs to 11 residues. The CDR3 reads CSANRGETQYF. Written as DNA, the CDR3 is TGCAGTGCTAACAGGGGGGAGACCCAGTACTTC.

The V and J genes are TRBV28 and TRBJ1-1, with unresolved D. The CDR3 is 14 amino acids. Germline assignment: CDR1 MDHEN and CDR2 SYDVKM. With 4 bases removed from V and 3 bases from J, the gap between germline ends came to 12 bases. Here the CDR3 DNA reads TGTGCCAGCAGTTCAACCGGGGTCTACACTGAAGCTTTCTTT. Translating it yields CASSSTGVYTEAFF.

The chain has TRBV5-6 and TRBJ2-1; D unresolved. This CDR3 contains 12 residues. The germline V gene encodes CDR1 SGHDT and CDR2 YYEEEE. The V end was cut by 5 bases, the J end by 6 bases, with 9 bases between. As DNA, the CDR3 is TGTGCCAGCAGTCGTAGCCGCAATGAGCAGTTCTTC. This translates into CASSRSRNEQFF.

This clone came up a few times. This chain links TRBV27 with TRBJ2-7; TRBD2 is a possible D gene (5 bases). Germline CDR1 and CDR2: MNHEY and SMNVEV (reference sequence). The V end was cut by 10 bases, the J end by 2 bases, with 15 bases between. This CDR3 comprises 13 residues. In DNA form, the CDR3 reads TGTGCCACAGCAGCGAGGGTTCCCTACGAGCAGTACTTC. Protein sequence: CATAARVPYEQYF.

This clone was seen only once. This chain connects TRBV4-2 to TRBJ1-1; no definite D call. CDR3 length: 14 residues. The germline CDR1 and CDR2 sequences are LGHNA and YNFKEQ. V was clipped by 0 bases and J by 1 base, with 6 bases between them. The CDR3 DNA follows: TGTGCCAGCAGCCAAGAGCGACAGAACACTGAAGCTTTCTTT. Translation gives CASSQERQNTEAFF.